The clone carrying this TCR beta chain was counted once. Its antigen is not known. Germline CDR1 and CDR2: LGHNA and YSLEER. Trimming took 4 bases from V and 4 from J; bases not matched to a gene: 9. CDR3 length: 16 amino acids. This specimen belongs to a study of T cell responses to AZD1222 COVID-19 vaccine. Overall study findings and caveats: Of the AZD1222 recipients, only 5 or 6 were seropositive at baseline.

Data came from immunoSEQ multiplex PCR; TCRdb stores just in-frame clones and leaves some out. The top ten clones hold under 6.5% of a sample with over 70,000 clones, roughly 86% of them seen once. The origin of this receptor is an adult in good health. The input for sequencing was peripheral blood, taken on day 0 of AZD1222 vaccination. The chain links TRBV4-3 to TRBJ2-5; 10 bases align to TRBD1. The CDR3 sequence is CASSRRTGGGRETQYF. The CDR3 DNA sequence: TGCGCCAGCAGCCGGCGGACAGGGGGGGGTCGAGAGACCCAGTACTTC.